This T cell receptor beta chain was identified in a study of a mutant IDH1 vaccine in newly diagnosed glioma. Across the study: Radiotherapy, temozolomide, or both had been given previously, and both were given to most. General study points: Pseudoprogression appeared independent of alterations in top peripheral clonotypes.

Profiling relied on immunoSEQ multiplex PCR, and the TCRdb table lists in-frame clones only, not all of them. The sample comprises 15,000 to 20,000 clones, about 77% of which are singletons, and approximately 11% rests with the top ten. As to this clone: Its target is not known.

The CDR3 runs to 14 residues. Germline values: CDR1 LNHDA, CDR2 SQIVND (reference sequence). Trimming took 5 bases from V and 4 from J; bases not matched to a gene: 6. Time point denoted: baseline, week 1 (first vaccination visit). Indicated treatment: pre-vaccination baseline after standard-of-care therapy. The astrocytomas were IDH1-mutant, ATRX-negative, and WHO grade 3 or 4. This TCR came from a man aged 35 to 55 with glioma. The V gene is TRBV19, the J gene TRBJ2-5; 8 bases align to TRBD2. Specimen: PBMCs, collected from a glioma patient treated with radiotherapy, temozolomide or both. In DNA form, the CDR3 reads TGTGCCAGTAGTGCAGCGGGAGTCGGAGAGACCCAGTACTTC. It translates to CASSAAGVGETQYF.